The clone carrying this T cell receptor beta chain has more than one count but fewer than ten. The entry originates in a study of identical twins. The CDR3 has 16 residues. V lost 6 bases, J lost 0 bases, and 11 bases stayed unmatched. It was template switching that added a universal primer site, and there were unique molecular identifiers on the cDNA. TCRdb processed the 5' RACE reads anew with MiXCR; each CDR3 protein has one entry. The table shows some 590,000 distinct CDR3 sequences, with more than 9% occurring only once. A further study also used this sample, focusing on yellow fever vaccine responses in identical twins.

Sequenced: PBMCs. This clonotype originated in a woman under 30 in good health. The chain has TRBV12-3 or TRBV12-4 and TRBJ2-7; 7 nucleotides align to TRBD2. CDR3 nucleotide sequence: TGTGCCAGCAGCCGTAGCGGGCCTCCCTCCTCCTACGAGCAGTACTTC. This gives the protein CASSRSGPPSSYEQYF.